This T cell receptor (beta chain) was sequenced in a study of vaccination and CD4 T cells after COVID-19. On this clonotype itself: As yet, its antigen is unknown.

The germline V gene has CDR1 SQVTM and CDR2 ANQGSEA. The CDR3 is 14 residues long. Trimming pared 4 bases from V and 6 bases from J, leaving 16 bases between. At the Johns Hopkins FTIC core, DNA taken from cultured CD4+ T cells was sequenced by way of the Oncomine TCR Beta short-read assay. Each CDR3 protein gets one entry after TCRdb re-called the PCR reads with MiXCR. This sample carries roughly 22,000 distinct CDR3 sequences, 32% of them seen once, and the ten largest clones take around 11%. Treatment indicated: roughly 10-day PBMC culture with coronavirus spike peptide pools or control peptides (ViraFEST assay). Culture conditions combined around 2 million PBMCs per well with 9.5 to 10 IU/ml IL-2 and 8.5 to 10 ug/ml peptide pools.

The chain employs TRBV29-1 and TRBJ2-1, with D perhaps assigned TRBD1 or TRBD2 (6 bases each). Sequenced material: cultured CD4+ T cells from blood. The TCR sequence derives from a human donor with COVID-19. Here the CDR3 reads CSVVLGGLGNEQFF. The CDR3, as DNA: TGCAGCGTTGTATTGGGGGGCTTAGGCAATGAGCAGTTCTTC.